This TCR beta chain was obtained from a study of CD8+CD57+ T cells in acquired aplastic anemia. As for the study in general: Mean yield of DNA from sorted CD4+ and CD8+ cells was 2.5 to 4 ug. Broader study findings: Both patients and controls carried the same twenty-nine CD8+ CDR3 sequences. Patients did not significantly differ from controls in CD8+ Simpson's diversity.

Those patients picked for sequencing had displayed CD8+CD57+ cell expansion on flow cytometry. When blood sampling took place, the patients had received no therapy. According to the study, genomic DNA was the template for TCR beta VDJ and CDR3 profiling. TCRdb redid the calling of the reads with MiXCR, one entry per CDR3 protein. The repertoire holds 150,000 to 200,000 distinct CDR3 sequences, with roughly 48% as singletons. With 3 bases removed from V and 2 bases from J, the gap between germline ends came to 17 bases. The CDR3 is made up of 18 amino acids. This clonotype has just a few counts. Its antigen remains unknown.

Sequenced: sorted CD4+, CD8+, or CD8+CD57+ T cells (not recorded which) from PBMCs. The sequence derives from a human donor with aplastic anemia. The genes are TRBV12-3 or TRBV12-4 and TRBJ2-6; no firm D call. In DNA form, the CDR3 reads TGTGCCAGCAGTTTTGAAAGTGGCTTCGTCGCTGGGGCCAACGTCCTGACTTTC. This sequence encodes CASSFESGFVAGANVLTF.